This T cell receptor beta chain was documented in a study of T cells after yellow fever vaccination (dated by TCRdb to the late 2010s). For context, the study as a whole: The SMART-Seq v4 Ultra Low Input RNA kit was used to prepare libraries from fractions with low cell numbers. To track T-cell clones before and after primary and booster YFV17D yellow fever vaccination, bulk TCR alpha and beta repertoires were sequenced longitudinally. Blood was collected at multiple timepoints before and after primary and secondary immunization, and bulk PBMC replicates and cell subsets were isolated. Two healthy male donors, one aged 18 to 29 and one aged 30 to 39 years, were included in the cohort. Findings and caveats that apply to the study as a whole: The secondary T-cell response was weaker than the primary response but faster, peaking on day 5 instead of day 15. The study included only two donors, which limits how far the findings can be generalized. Computational filtering was required because FACS-sorted repertoires could contain abundant contaminating clonotypes from the bulk population. Most clones expanded after primary vaccination were re-detected after the booster (approximately 96% of CD4 and approximately 89% of CD8), suggesting broad memory maintenance. A small share of clonotypes was detected in both CD4 and CD8 compartments, with the overlap likely arising from convergent recombination.

The CDR3 runs 12 amino acids, cysteine and phenylalanine included. The kept DNA is CDR3 alone, 36 bases in frame from the first base. Via the germline V gene (reference sequence), CDR1 is DFQATT and CDR2 SNEGSKA. TCR cDNA was synthesized by 5'RACE template switching, through which a universal primer site and unique molecular identifiers were introduced. Priming of cDNA synthesis was performed from both the TCR alpha and TCR beta constant segments. Two PCR steps were used to amplify libraries, with sample barcodes and sequencing adapters being added in the second step. Sequencing of the libraries was done on either Illumina HiSeq 2500 (2x100 bp) or NovaSeq (2x150 bp). As for the original processing: MIGEC handled demultiplexing of reads and collapsing into UMI consensus sequences, while MiXCR performed V(D)J alignment. Using edgeR on replicate PBMC samples, clonotypes were called vaccine-responding if FDR was below 0.01 and the log2 fold change was above 5 up to day 15. CD4 or CD8 identity was assigned to each bulk clonotype according to whether the clonotype was present at higher abundance in the sequenced CD4 repertoire or the sequenced CD8 repertoire. TCRdb reanalyzed the raw reads on its own, using fastp at Q25 for trimming and MiXCR for clone calling, and kept in-frame beta chains. Rows with a matching CDR3 protein are joined into one entry that keeps the most common DNA and genes. The V and J calls follow TCRdb's processing rather than the paper's. For this sample the table gives hundreds of thousands of distinct CDR3 sequences, of which more than 5.5% were detected only once. Of the sample, over 14% is held by the ten largest clones.

The treatment or condition label, as the study defines it: live attenuated yellow fever vaccine strain. Two biological replicates of bulk PBMCs were collected at each blood-draw timepoint. PBMCs were isolated from peripheral blood using a standard Ficoll-Paque protocol. RNA was extracted with TriZol from bulk PBMCs, CD4 and CD8 fractions, and dextramer-positive and dextramer-negative fractions. The table lists this clonotype with a few counts. Which antigen it targets is not known. It has no much larger one-base neighbor in the sample; base qualities were not kept. The sequenced sample was PBMCs, obtained 5 days after the yellow fever booster vaccination. The receptor chain draws on TRBV20-1 and TRBJ1-2, with TRBD1 matching 7 junction bases. The TCR sequence derives from a man between 25 and 39 years old who received the YFV17D yellow fever vaccine. CDR3 region: CRATGVSYGYTF. The DNA sequence is given as TGCAGGGCAACAGGGGTTAGCTATGGCTACACCTTC.